These T cell receptor beta chains were read from a single sample in a study of identical twins' blood T cells. Each CDR3 protein is one row after TCRdb ran MiXCR on the 5' RACE reads. The repertoire holds fewer than 450,000 distinct CDR3 sequences, with roughly 28% as singletons. The sample taken for sequencing was PBMCs. The receptors derive from a woman aged 18-49 years in good health. Each CDR3 is given with its conserved first and last residue. The order of the fields is D gene, V gene, clone size, J gene, CDR3 protein, CDR3 DNA. D genes are given only for firm matches. The size of a clone is reported for some rows only, either as once, few or many, or as a class for expanded clones.

NA	TRBV4-1	NA	TRBJ1-1	CASSQDKGRNLNTEAFF	TGCGCCAGCAGCCAAGATAAGGGACGGAACTTGAACACTGAAGCTTTCTTT
TRBD2	TRBV27	once	TRBJ2-7	CASSLSGGRIYEQYF	TGTGCCAGCAGTTTAAGTGGCGGGAGAATCTACGAGCAGTACTTC
NA	TRBV11-2	NA	TRBJ2-2	CASSSIPGRSNTGELFF	TGTGCCAGCAGCTCAATACCGGGACGCTCGAACACCGGGGAGCTGTTTTTT
NA	TRBV28	many	TRBJ1-2	CASSFRQANGYTF	TGTGCCAGCAGTTTTAGGCAGGCAAATGGCTACACCTTC
NA	TRBV10-3	few	TRBJ1-2	CAISEAVYGYTF	TGTGCCATCAGTGAGGCAGTGTATGGCTACACCTTC
NA	TRBV7-9	NA	TRBJ2-2	CASSVQGGTGELFF	TGTGCCAGCAGCGTACAGGGAGGAACCGGGGAGCTGTTTTTT
NA	TRBV7-9	few	TRBJ2-3	CASSPTTVDTQYF	TGTGCCAGCAGCCCAACCACGGTAGATACGCAGTATTTT
NA	TRBV11-2	NA	TRBJ2-7	CASSSYLGQTAYEQYF	TGTGCCAGCAGCTCGTACCTAGGACAGACTGCCTACGAGCAGTACTTC
NA	TRBV7-2	NA	TRBJ2-3	CASSLWGLNTDTQYF	TGTGCCAGCAGCTTATGGGGACTGAACACAGATACGCAGTATTTT
NA	TRBV10-1	NA	TRBJ1-1	CASSENLGAEAFF	TGCGCCAGCAGTGAAAATCTTGGGGCTGAAGCTTTCTTT
NA	TRBV5-1	few	TRBJ1-6	CASSFGSLNNSPLHF	TGCGCCAGCAGCTTCGGATCGCTGAATAATTCACCCCTCCACTTT
TRBD2	TRBV20-1	once	TRBJ2-1	CSGLAGGTNEQFF	TGCAGTGGTCTAGCGGGAGGGACCAATGAGCAGTTCTTC
NA	TRBV20-1	NA	TRBJ1-1	CSAAQAGNTEAFF	TGCAGTGCAGCCCAAGCGGGGAACACTGAAGCTTTCTTT
TRBD1	TRBV5-1	few	TRBJ1-1	CASSITGTGWPEAFF	TGCGCCAGCAGCATTACCGGGACAGGGTGGCCTGAAGCTTTCTTT
NA	TRBV6-4	many	TRBJ2-3	CASSDGATDTQYF	TGTGCCAGCAGTGACGGGGCCACAGATACGCAGTATTTT
NA	TRBV10-3	NA	TRBJ1-6	CAISESSGCSPLHF	TGTGCCATCAGTGAGTCATCCGGGTGTTCACCCCTCCACTTT
NA	TRBV20-1	NA	TRBJ2-3	CSAGEGDTQYF	TGCAGTGCCGGCGAAGGGGATACGCAGTATTTT
NA	TRBV3-1	NA	TRBJ1-2	CASSQDGGYGYTF	TGTGCCAGCAGCCAAGATGGAGGGTATGGCTACACCTTC
TRBD2	TRBV9	few	TRBJ2-3	CASSVGVPGGQDTQYF	TGTGCCAGCAGCGTAGGGGTTCCGGGGGGGCAAGATACGCAGTATTTT
NA	TRBV2	NA	TRBJ1-1	CARHGLSNTEAFF	TGTGCCCGTCACGGACTCTCGAACACTGAAGCTTTCTTT
NA	TRBV29-1	NA	TRBJ1-1	CSVEEATVNEAFF	TGCAGCGTTGAAGAGGCTACAGTCAATGAAGCTTTCTTT
NA	TRBV5-1	few	TRBJ1-1	CASSLDGARRNTEAFF	TGCGCCAGCAGCTTGGACGGGGCGAGAAGGAACACTGAAGCTTTCTTT
NA	TRBV11-3	few	TRBJ2-2	CASSLRDRNTGELFF	TGTGCCAGCAGCTTAAGAGACAGGAACACCGGGGAGCTGTTTTTT
NA	TRBV15	NA	TRBJ2-4	CATSRGQFGGSKNIQYF	TGTGCCACCAGCAGAGGTCAATTCGGAGGATCCAAAAACATTCAGTACTTC
NA	TRBV18	NA	TRBJ1-3	CASSPPGNSGNTIYF	TGTGCCAGCTCACCACCGGGGAACTCTGGAAACACCATATATTTT
NA	TRBV5-1	few	TRBJ1-1	CASSLGSRTEAFF	TGCGCCAGCAGCTTAGGGAGCCGAACTGAAGCTTTCTTT
NA	TRBV6-6	NA	TRBJ2-7	CASSYPVGGTSIYEQYF	TGTGCCAGCAGTTACCCGGTTGGCGGGACATCCATTTACGAGCAGTACTTC
NA	TRBV20-1	few	TRBJ2-7	CSARPLSRNSYEQYF	TGCAGTGCTAGACCCCTAAGTAGAAATAGCTACGAGCAGTACTTC
TRBD2	TRBV7-8	NA	TRBJ2-3	CASSSLGTSGWTDTQYF	TGTGCCAGCAGCTCCCTCGGGACTAGCGGATGGACAGATACGCAGTATTTT
NA	TRBV18	NA	TRBJ1-1	CASSPGGGAAFF	TGTGCCAGCTCACCGGGTGGGGGGGCAGCTTTCTTT
NA	TRBV5-6	NA	TRBJ2-3	CASSWVTDTQYF	TGTGCCAGCAGCTGGGTCACAGATACGCAGTATTTT
TRBD1	TRBV2	NA	TRBJ1-5	CASSGTGAGNQPQHF	TGTGCCAGCAGCGGGACAGGGGCCGGCAACCAGCCCCAGCATTTT
NA	TRBV6-1	NA	TRBJ1-5	CASNGVAQKRTNQPQHF	TGTGCCAGCAATGGGGTTGCGCAGAAGAGGACCAACCAGCCCCAGCATTTT
NA	TRBV4-1	NA	TRBJ1-5	CASRSVQYSNRPQHF	TGCGCCAGCAGAAGTGTTCAGTATAGCAATCGGCCCCAGCATTTT
NA	TRBV11-2	few	TRBJ2-1	CASSSYSGAYNEQFF	TGTGCCAGCAGCTCCTACTCCGGCGCCTACAATGAGCAGTTCTTC
NA	TRBV5-1	NA	TRBJ2-3	CASSASRSKAQYF	TGCGCCAGCAGCGCCTCGCGGAGCAAGGCGCAGTATTTT
NA	TRBV2	NA	TRBJ2-7	CASKFGAVSYEQYF	TGTGCCAGCAAGTTCGGGGCAGTCTCCTACGAGCAGTACTTC
NA	TRBV5-1	NA	TRBJ1-3	CASSLATDRNTIYF	TGCGCCAGCAGCTTGGCGACGGATAGAAACACCATATATTTT
TRBD1	TRBV5-1	NA	TRBJ1-6	CASSLSRGRNSPLHF	TGCGCCAGCAGCTTATCCAGGGGGCGGAATTCACCCCTCCACTTT
NA	TRBV7-9	few	TRBJ1-4	CASRRDGGGELFF	TGTGCCAGCAGAAGGGACGGAGGTGGAGAACTGTTTTTT
NA	TRBV7-9	NA	TRBJ1-2	CASRTAQPHYGYTF	TGTGCCAGCAGGACCGCGCAGCCCCACTATGGCTACACCTTC
NA	TRBV11-2	NA	TRBJ2-1	CASSFTRFEQFF	TGTGCCAGCAGCTTTACTAGGTTTGAGCAGTTCTTC
TRBD1	TRBV6-6	NA	TRBJ1-6	CASSTPRTGIWEMGSPLHF	TGTGCCAGCAGTACCCCCCGGACAGGGATTTGGGAAATGGGTTCACCCCTCCACTTT
NA	TRBV10-2	many	TRBJ2-5	CASSEAVEETQYF	TGCGCCAGCAGTGAGGCAGTCGAAGAGACCCAGTACTTC
TRBD1	TRBV6-2/TRBV6-3	NA	TRBJ1-5	CASRASGGRGNQPQHF	TGTGCCAGCAGAGCTTCAGGGGGCCGTGGCAATCAGCCCCAGCATTTT
NA	TRBV5-1	few	TRBJ1-1	CASSLSGGVDTEAFF	TGCGCCAGCAGCTTGAGTGGGGGGGTGGACACTGAAGCTTTCTTT
NA	TRBV6-5	NA	TRBJ1-1	CASSPGWEAEAFF	TGTGCCAGCAGTCCAGGGTGGGAAGCTGAAGCTTTCTTT
NA	TRBV5-1	many	TRBJ1-2	CASSQSGTTVYGYTF	TGCGCCAGCAGCCAAAGTGGGACCACTGTCTATGGCTACACCTTC
NA	TRBV6-2/TRBV6-3	few	TRBJ2-1	CASRLANEQFF	TGTGCCAGCAGGCTGGCCAATGAGCAGTTCTTC
NA	TRBV20-1	few	TRBJ2-2	CSANRYEGGYDGELFF	TGCAGTGCGAATCGTTATGAGGGGGGGTACGACGGGGAGCTGTTTTTT
NA	TRBV29-1	few	TRBJ2-3	CSVESGDTQYF	TGCAGCGTTGAATCGGGGGATACGCAGTATTTT
NA	TRBV5-5	NA	TRBJ1-1	CASSQWTREAFF	TGTGCCAGCAGCCAATGGACGAGGGAAGCTTTCTTT
NA	TRBV6-2/TRBV6-3	NA	TRBJ2-7	CASTTLDRDYEQYF	TGTGCCAGCACGACCCTGGACAGAGACTACGAGCAGTACTTC
NA	TRBV14	NA	TRBJ2-2	CASSQFGTGELFF	TGTGCCAGCAGCCAATTTGGAACCGGGGAGCTGTTTTTT
TRBD2	TRBV3-1	NA	TRBJ2-1	CASSQRLAPSSYNEQFF	TGTGCCAGCAGCCAAAGACTAGCGCCTAGCTCCTACAATGAGCAGTTCTTC
NA	TRBV19	NA	TRBJ1-5	CASRIMAGYQPQHF	TGTGCCAGTAGAATTATGGCGGGGTATCAGCCCCAGCATTTT